Each of the 31 T cell receptor beta chains below was sequenced from the same sample in a study of CD8+ T cells in alopecia areata. RNA extraction was followed by reverse transcription into cDNA, which acted as the sequencing template. Repertoires were generated with immunoSEQ multiplex PCR, while TCRdb's copy carries only in-frame clones and drops some. The table lists 200,000 to 250,000 clones, more than 50% of them singletons. Source material: CD8+ T cells sorted from blood. These TCRs come from a human donor in good health.

This clone came up once. The chain couples TRBV13 to TRBJ1-2; 8 bases line up with TRBD1. J gave up 5 bases and V 5 bases, and 7 bases lay outside the gene matches. The CDR3 runs 14 residues. In germline, CDR1 is PRHDT, CDR2 FYEKMQ (reference sequence). The CDR3 spells CASSILRGPYGYTF. CDR3 nucleotides: TGTGCCAGCAGCATACTCAGGGGGCCTTATGGCTACACCTTC.

The chain has TRBV5-6 and TRBJ1-1; no reliable D call. The V gene's germline CDR1 is SGHDT and CDR2 YYEEEE. V was clipped by 0 bases and J by 7 bases, with 4 bases between them. This CDR3 spans 11 amino acids. The CDR3 bases are TGTGCCAGCAGCTTGGGCAGTGAAGCTTTCTTT. Protein: CASSLGSEAFF.

For this clone: The same CDR3 is also encoded by other DNA sequences in this sample. The chain uses TRBV29-1 and TRBJ1-1; 7 nucleotides agree with TRBD1. V lost 2 bases, J lost 3 bases, and 3 bases stayed unmatched. The CDR3 totals 13 residues. CDR1 SQVTM and CDR2 ANQGSEA come from the germline V gene. The CDR3 here is CSVETGEYTEAFF. The CDR3 nucleotides read TGCAGCGTTGAAACAGGGGAATACACTGAAGCTTTCTTT.

V and J are TRBV27 and TRBJ2-2; the D is unclear. Germline CDR1 and CDR2: MNHEY and SMNVEV (reference sequence). This CDR3 region has 12 residues. Trimming pared 3 bases from V and 6 bases from J, leaving 5 bases between. The CDR3 bases are TGTGCCAGCAGTTTCGGGTCCGGGGAGCTGTTTTTT. Protein product: CASSFGSGELFF.

A few counts support this clone. The chain joins TRBV12-5 to TRBJ1-5; the D gene is possibly TRBD1 (6 bases). The CDR3 contains 15 residues. Trimming removed 7 bases from V and 0 bases from J, with 13 bases in between. In germline, CDR1 is LGHNT, CDR2 FRNRAP. Written as DNA, the CDR3 is TGTGCTAGTGCCTGGAACAGGGATAGCAATCAGCCCCAGCATTTT. Amino acids: CASAWNRDSNQPQHF.

This clone came up once. The chain is built from TRBV5-6 and TRBJ2-7; maybe TRBD2 (5 bases). The length of the CDR3 is 12 residues. V was shortened by 4 bases and J by 7 bases, with 12 bases between the two germline ends. Per germline, CDR1 SGHDT and CDR2 YYEEEE. The CDR3 region has the DNA TGTGCCAGCAGCCCGGGCGGGTGGGAGCAGTACTTC. Translating it yields CASSPGGWEQYF.

This clone has only one observation. This rearrangement joins TRBV4-1 to TRBJ1-1; unclear D gene. The CDR3 is 14 residues long. The germline V gene encodes CDR1 MGHRA and CDR2 YSYEKL. V lost 0 bases, J lost 10 bases, and 15 bases lay in between. CDR3 in amino acids: CASSQEAGVEVAFF. The CDR3 DNA reads TGCGCCAGCAGCCAAGAGGCCGGGGTAGAGGTAGCTTTCTTT.

V and J are TRBV5-1 and TRBJ1-1, with D maybe TRBD1 (5 bases). This CDR3 comprises 15 residues. The V end was cut by 0 bases, the J end by 1 base, with 10 bases between. Looked up from germline, CDR1 is SGHRS and CDR2 is YFSETQ. This chain's CDR3 is CASSLDARGNTEAFF. CDR3 DNA sequence: TGCGCCAGCAGCTTGGATGCAAGGGGGAACACTGAAGCTTTCTTT.

V is TRBV29-1 and J is TRBJ2-1; D is ambiguous. The V and J ends lost 3 bases and 0 bases respectively, with 9 bases between them. Germline-derived CDR1 and CDR2 are SQVTM and ANQGSEA. This CDR3 is 14 amino acids long. CDR3 sequence reads: CSVDVRVSYNEQFF. In DNA, the CDR3 is TGCAGCGTTGATGTTCGGGTCTCCTACAATGAGCAGTTCTTC.

This clone was counted only a few times. V and J are TRBV5-4 and TRBJ1-2; the D is unclear. Trimming took off 0 bases at V and 0 bases at J, with 6 bases between the two ends. The CDR3 totals 14 residues. Germline-derived CDR1 and CDR2 are SGHNT and YYREEE (reference sequence). CDR3 protein: CASSLEASNYGYTF. The CDR3 region has the DNA TGTGCCAGCAGCTTGGAGGCCTCTAACTATGGCTACACCTTC.

This clone was detected only a few times. The V gene is TRBV13, the J gene TRBJ1-1; D is ambiguous. Trimming took off 2 bases at V and 7 bases at J, with 17 bases between the two ends. The V gene's germline CDR1 is PRHDT and CDR2 FYEKMQ (reference sequence). This CDR3 comprises 15 residues. As DNA, the CDR3 is TGTGCCAGCAGCTTATCGACACCCCCTGGAGGTGAAGCTTTCTTT. It codes for CASSLSTPPGGEAFF.

The chain links TRBV7-9 to TRBJ2-7; D gene ambiguous. The CDR3 is made up of 13 amino acids. Germline V gene data show CDR1 as SEHNR and CDR2 as FQNEAQ (reference sequence). V was pared by 6 bases and J by 2 bases, with 11 bases between. DNA for the CDR3: TGTGCCAGCAGACTGGCAGAAACCTACGAGCAGTACTTC. It translates to CASRLAETYEQYF.

This chain uses TRBV2 with TRBJ1-5; no clear D. With 4 bases removed from V and 2 bases from J, the gap between germline ends came to 12 bases. From germline, CDR1 is SNHLY and CDR2 FYNNEI. This CDR3 region has 15 residues. CDR3 sequence: CASSGIVLGNQPQHF. The CDR3 region has the DNA TGTGCCAGCAGTGGTATCGTGCTGGGCAATCAGCCCCAGCATTTT.

The chain carries TRBV5-1 and TRBJ2-1; D is ambiguous. This CDR3 region has 16 residues. The V and J ends lost 2 bases and 0 bases respectively, with 12 bases between them. In germline, CDR1 is SGHRS, CDR2 YFSETQ. CDR3 DNA: TGCGCCAGCAGCTTAGGGTCCCAGCTCTCCTACAATGAGCAGTTCTTC. This gives the protein CASSLGSQLSYNEQFF.

V and J are TRBV28 and TRBJ1-5, with D tentatively TRBD1 (5 bases). CDR1 and CDR2 from the germline V gene are MDHEN and SYDVKM. V gave up 3 bases and J gave up 7 bases, with 13 bases separating them. The CDR3 runs 14 residues. The CDR3 DNA is TGTGCCAGCAGTTTCCAGGCAGGGTGGCAGCCCCAGCATTTT. Translation gives CASSFQAGWQPQHF. Using reference TRBV28 and TRBJ1-5 for the parts outside the CDR3, the full variable domain is DVKVTQSSRYLVKRTGEKVFLECVQDMDHENMFWYRQDPGLGLRLIYFSYDVKMKEKGDIPEGYSVSREKKERFSLILESASTNQTSMYLCASSFQAGWQPQHFGDGTRLSIL.

This chain connects TRBV11-2 to TRBJ1-1, with D possibly matching TRBD1 (5 bases). V was shortened by 5 bases and J by 4 bases, with 17 bases between the two germline ends. The CDR3 sequence is 15 residues long. Germline V gene data show CDR1 as SGHAT and CDR2 as FQNNGV. The CDR3 coding sequence is TGTGCCAGCAGCCCAATGGTCCAGGGAGGCACTGAAGCTTTCTTT. Translation gives CASSPMVQGGTEAFF.

The rearrangement links TRBV10-1 to TRBJ2-7; D may correspond to TRBD1 or TRBD2 (5 bases each). Germline CDR1 WNHNN, CDR2 SYGVQD (reference sequence). V was shortened by 0 bases and J by 4 bases, with 16 bases between the two germline ends. This CDR3 has 16 amino acids. The CDR3 region is CASSESPGTSGYEQYF. CDR3 nucleotide sequence: TGCGCCAGCAGTGAGTCCCCCGGGACCTCGGGTTACGAGCAGTACTTC.

The chain links TRBV9 to TRBJ2-7, with 7 bases fitting TRBD1. This CDR3 is built from 14 residues. Germline trimming cut 4 bases from V and 4 bases from J; bases unmatched to any gene: 8. Germline V gene sequence: CDR1 SGDLS, CDR2 YYNGEE. The CDR3 DNA sequence: TGTGCCAGCAGCCCCCGGGACAGAGCTTACGAGCAGTACTTC. It yields the protein CASSPRDRAYEQYF.

In its sample, this clone was seen a few times. This chain joins TRBV7-9 and TRBJ1-1; D is unclear. Germline values: CDR1 SEHNR, CDR2 FQNEAQ (reference sequence). V lost 4 bases and J 1 base, leaving 7 bases between the germline ends. The CDR3 runs 13 residues. This CDR3 reads CASSSDRNTEAFF. The CDR3 DNA follows: TGTGCCAGCAGCTCGGACCGGAACACTGAAGCTTTCTTT.

This clone was counted a few times. This chain uses TRBV7-2 with TRBJ2-7, with a tentative D call TRBD2 (6 bases). The CDR3 covers 14 residues. The germline gives CDR1 SGHTA, CDR2 FQGNSA. The germline V and J ends were trimmed by 3 bases and 2 bases, with 11 bases remaining between them. The CDR3 loop reads CASSLGGDPYEQYF. The CDR3 nucleotides are TGTGCCAGCAGCTTGGGGGGAGACCCCTACGAGCAGTACTTC.

The chain uses TRBV7-9 and TRBJ1-2; D uncertain. V dropped 5 bases and J dropped 6 bases, with 10 bases sitting between them. This CDR3 has 12 residues. CDR1 SEHNR and CDR2 FQNEAQ come from the germline V gene (reference sequence). In nucleotides, the CDR3 is TGTGCCAGCAGCCTCGGACTGAATGGCTACACCTTC. This translates into CASSLGLNGYTF.

The J gene is TRBJ2-7, the V gene TRBV5-1; 11 bases align to TRBD1. The CDR3 loop spans 15 amino acids. With 7 bases clipped from V and 2 bases from J, the junction kept 8 bases outside the gene matches. The V gene's germline CDR1 is SGHRS and CDR2 YFSETQ. The CDR3 DNA reads as TGCGCCAGCGGTTGGGGACAGGGGGTTGCCTACGAGCAGTACTTC. Encoded protein: CASGWGQGVAYEQYF.

This clone was observed a few times. V and J are TRBV19 and TRBJ1-5; the D is unclear. Germline V gives CDR1 LNHDA, CDR2 SQIVND (reference sequence). This CDR3 has 13 residues. V shed 5 bases and J shed 6 bases, with 11 bases lying between them. CDR3 region: CASSAGSPQPQHF. CDR3 DNA sequence: TGTGCCAGTAGTGCGGGGAGTCCTCAGCCCCAGCATTTT.

CDR3 bases: TGTGCCAGCAGTCCCGACAGCTACGAGCAGTACTTC. The encoded protein is CASSPDSYEQYF. The V call is TRBV9, the J call TRBJ2-7; D is perhaps TRBD1 (5 bases). The germline CDR1 and CDR2 sequences are SGDLS and YYNGEE. The V gene lost 5 bases and the J gene lost 3 bases, with 9 bases spanning the gap. This CDR3 spans 12 amino acids.

This clone was seen a few times. This chain joins TRBV7-9 and TRBJ1-2; D is possibly TRBD1 (5 bases). CDR1 is SEHNR and CDR2 is FQNEAQ in the germline V gene (reference sequence). V was trimmed by 3 bases and J by 8 bases, leaving 16 bases between them. This CDR3 is 14 amino acids long. CDR3 sequence: CASSFGGVKGGYTF. CDR3 nucleotides: TGTGCCAGCAGCTTTGGCGGCGTCAAGGGGGGCTACACCTTC.

The chain is built from TRBV2 and TRBJ1-2; D is possibly TRBD1 (6 bases). This CDR3 comprises 14 residues. Germline CDR1 reads SNHLY; CDR2 reads FYNNEI. V was cut by 6 bases and J by 3 bases, with 14 bases left in between. In DNA, the CDR3 is TGTGCCAGCAGCCGACAGGAAGGGGACTATGGCTACACCTTC. Its protein is CASSRQEGDYGYTF.

This clone was seen a handful of times. The V call is TRBV14, the J call TRBJ1-6; D not resolved. Trimming took 1 base from V and 10 from J, leaving 5 bases between them. Germline V gene data show CDR1 as SGHDN and CDR2 as FVKESK. The CDR3 totals 12 residues. The CDR3 region has the DNA TGTGCCAGCAGCCAAGGGAACTCACCCCTCCACTTT. Translating gives CASSQGNSPLHF.

The chain combines TRBV7-6 with TRBJ2-5; D possibly uses TRBD1 or TRBD2 (7 bases each). Germline V CDR1 and CDR2: SGHVS, FNYEAQ. V lost 1 base and J lost 5, with 11 bases in between. This CDR3 spans 14 amino acids. The DNA of the CDR3 is TGTGCCAGCAGCTTAGGCAGGGGGGGGGAGACCCAGTACTTC. This translates into CASSLGRGGETQYF. Full variable domain (rest looked up from reference TRBV7-6 and TRBJ2-5): GAGVSQSPRYKVTKRGQDVALRCDPISGHVSLYWYRQALGQGPEFLTYFNYEAQQDKSGLPNDRFSAERPEGSISTLTIQRTEQRDSAMYRCASSLGRGGETQYFGPGTRLLVL.

In this sample, this clone turned up once. This chain joins TRBV7-6 and TRBJ1-2; D ambiguous. The germline V and J ends were trimmed by 6 bases and 6 bases, with 20 bases remaining between them. The CDR3 has 15 amino acids. Germline-derived CDR1 and CDR2 are SGHVS and FNYEAQ. The CDR3 is CASSPHDTSVDGYTF. CDR3 sequence (DNA): TGTGCCAGCAGTCCACACGACACGTCCGTGGATGGCTACACCTTC.

This clone occurred a few times. CDR3 in amino acids: CASSIPGGTEAFF. Here the CDR3 DNA reads TGTGCCAGCAGTATACCCGGGGGCACTGAAGCTTTCTTT. The chain uses TRBV6-1 and TRBJ1-1; D might be TRBD1 (5 bases). V was pared by 5 bases and J by 4 bases, with 11 bases between. The germline CDR1 and CDR2 sequences are MNHNS and SASEGT. The CDR3 is 13 amino acids.

The table lists this clone with a few counts. The chain recombines TRBV2 with TRBJ2-7; D ambiguous. CDR3 length: 11 residues. Germline V gene data show CDR1 as SNHLY and CDR2 as FYNNEI. The V end was cut by 8 bases, the J end by 1 base, with 6 bases between. This chain's CDR3 is CASEGSYEQYF. In nucleotides, the CDR3 is TGTGCCAGCGAAGGATCCTACGAGCAGTACTTC.